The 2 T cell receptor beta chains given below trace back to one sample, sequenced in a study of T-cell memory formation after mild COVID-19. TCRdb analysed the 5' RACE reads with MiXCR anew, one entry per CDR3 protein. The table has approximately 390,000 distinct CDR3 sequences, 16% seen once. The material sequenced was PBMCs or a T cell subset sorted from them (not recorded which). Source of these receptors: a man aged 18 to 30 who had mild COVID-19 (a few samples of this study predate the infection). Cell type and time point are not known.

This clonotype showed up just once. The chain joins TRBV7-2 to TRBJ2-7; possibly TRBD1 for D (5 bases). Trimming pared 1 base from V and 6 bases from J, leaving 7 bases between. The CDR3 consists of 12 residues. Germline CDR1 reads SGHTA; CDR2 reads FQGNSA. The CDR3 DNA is TGTGCCAGCAGCTTAGAAGGGGCCGAGCAGTACGTC. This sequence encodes CASSLEGAEQYV.

CDR3 coding DNA: TGTGCCAGCAGTGATTTTTGGCCCCGGGAAAAGGACTACGAGCAGTACTTC. Its protein is CASSDFWPREKDYEQYF. The rearrangement uses TRBV6-1 and TRBJ2-7, with D perhaps matching TRBD2 (5 bases). The germline V gene has CDR1 MNHNS and CDR2 SASEGT. V lost 3 bases, J lost 3 bases, and 21 bases lay in between. The CDR3 extends over 17 amino acids.